Included here is one T cell receptor beta chain sequence, with context. Its target is not known. The read is 3 residues too short to cover the CDR3 end, so that end is filled in from the germline J gene. TCR beta CDR3 amplified by multiplex PCR from roughly 1,300 ng genomic DNA. The data were produced by immunoSEQ multiplex PCR, yet TCRdb's version contains in-frame clones alone and is incomplete. This sample's table reports more than 20,000 clones. This sample was included in a study of T cells in women clearing cervical HPV infection. Study outcomes and limitations: Richness plus V gene abundances separated cases from controls with AUC roughly 0.85.

The germline V gene has CDR1 SGHVS and CDR2 FQNEAQ. V shed 1 base and J 5 bases; nucleotides not matched to a gene: 5. CDR3 size: 15 residues. Prevalent HPV16 infections were excluded; only incident single HPV16 infections included. Cervical HPV DNA detected by MY09/MY11 PCR, typed by dot-blot. Sequencing was carried out using blood buffy coat. The chain links TRBV7-8 to TRBJ2-1, with TRBD1 identical over 7 bases. This sequence was found in a woman between 18 and 70 years old with a cervical HPV16 infection that either progressed to CIN3+ or cleared (not recorded which). The CDR3 DNA, read in part, is TGTGCCAGCAGCTTAGTGACAGGGACCCACAATGAG. Protein product: CASSLVTGTHNE. In full, the CDR3 is CASSLVTGTHNEQFF. Full variable domain (missing parts from reference TRBV7-8 and TRBJ2-1): GAGVSQSPRYKVAKRGQDVALRCDPISGHVSLFWYQQALGQGPEFLTYFQNEAQLDKSGLPSDRFFAERPEGSVSTLKIQRTQQEDSAVYLCASSLVTGTHNEQFFGPGTRLTVL.